These 28 T cell receptor beta chains were all obtained from the same sample, sequenced in a study of response to subunit inactivated influenza vaccine. TCRdb itself ran the RT-PCR reads through MiXCR, one entry per CDR3 protein. The sample yields more than 150,000 distinct CDR3 sequences, around 8.8% seen once. The sequenced sample was non-naive T cells sorted from PBMCs, obtained on the day of vaccination. The receptors were sampled from a man aged 50 to 60 who received an inactivated influenza vaccine.

The chain is built from TRBV5-5 and TRBJ2-2, with a possible D match to TRBD2 (5 bases). From germline, CDR1 is SGHKS and CDR2 YYEKEE (reference sequence). Between the trimmed V and J ends, which lost 2 bases and 7 bases, there was a span of 24 bases. The CDR3 totals 18 residues. The CDR3 DNA is TGTGCCAGCAGCTTCCGACTGTTGATTAGGACCGCGGGCGGGGAGCTGTTTTTT. Amino acids: CASSFRLLIRTAGGELFF.

The genes are TRBV4-3 and TRBJ2-5; weak D call: TRBD1 (6 bases). The germline V gene encodes CDR1 LGHNA and CDR2 YSLEER. Trimming removed 1 base from V and 2 bases from J, with 17 bases in between. The CDR3 extends over 17 amino acids. The CDR3 loop is CASSQGITGLEQETQYF. In DNA, the CDR3 is TGCGCCAGCAGCCAAGGCATAACAGGGTTGGAGCAAGAGACCCAGTACTTC.

This clonotype appeared a few times. The chain joins TRBV2 to TRBJ2-3; TRBD2 aligns across 11 bases. This CDR3 is 15 amino acids long. In germline, CDR1 is SNHLY, CDR2 FYNNEI. After removal of 6 bases from V and 5 bases from J, the junction contained 7 bases not matched to a gene. The CDR3 loop is CASSLLAGVRDTQYF. The DNA of the CDR3 is TGTGCCAGCAGCCTACTAGCGGGAGTAAGAGATACGCAGTATTTT. The whole variable domain, remainder taken from reference TRBV2 and TRBJ2-3, is EPEVTQTPSHQVTQMGQEVILRCVPISNHLYFYWYRQILGQKVEFLVSFYNNEISEKSEIFDDQFSVERPDGSNFTLKIRSTKLEDSAMYFCASSLLAGVRDTQYFGPGTRLTVL.

This clonotype was counted at least ten times. The V gene is TRBV4-3, the J gene TRBJ2-2; tentative D call: TRBD2 (6 bases). This CDR3 comprises 16 residues. V lost 0 bases and J lost 6, with 14 bases in between. Germline assignment: CDR1 LGHNA and CDR2 YSLEER. This CDR3 is CASSQDGGVKSGELFF. CDR3 DNA: TGCGCCAGCAGCCAAGACGGGGGAGTGAAATCCGGGGAGCTGTTTTTT.

This clonotype came up a few times. The V call is TRBV4-3, the J call TRBJ2-1; possible D gene TRBD2, 5 bases. The ends were cut back, 3 bases at V and 10 bases at J, with 19 bases in the middle. This CDR3 comprises 15 residues. Germline V lookup: CDR1 LGHNA, CDR2 YSLEER. CDR3 sequence reads: CASSHAVSSAEEQFF. CDR3 DNA: TGCGCCAGCAGCCACGCCGTGAGTAGCGCGGAGGAGCAGTTCTTC.

This chain links TRBV2 with TRBJ2-5; D may be TRBD2 (5 bases). Germline CDR1 reads SNHLY; CDR2 reads FYNNEI. V dropped 0 bases and J dropped 4 bases, with 15 bases sitting between them. The CDR3 consists of 16 residues. The CDR3 reads CASSEARGWMGETQYF. Here the CDR3 DNA reads TGTGCCAGCAGTGAAGCAAGAGGGTGGATGGGAGAGACCCAGTACTTC.

This clonotype occurred many times. The chain combines TRBV4-1 with TRBJ2-2; possible D gene TRBD2, 5 bases. Germline V gives CDR1 MGHRA, CDR2 YSYEKL. V lost 3 bases, J lost 5 bases, and 22 bases lay in between. This CDR3 is built from 18 residues. CDR3 loop: CASSHSSLPSRRTGELFF. The DNA for the CDR3 is TGCGCCAGCAGCCATAGCAGCCTCCCTTCGAGGAGGACCGGGGAGCTGTTTTTT.

Ten or more counts support this clonotype. The chain has TRBV18 and TRBJ1-1; D gene uncertain. Germline V gene data show CDR1 as KGHSH and CDR2 as LQKENI. The CDR3 spans 12 residues. The germline V and J ends were trimmed by 3 bases and 5 bases, with 7 bases remaining between them. CDR3 sequence reads: CASSPSETEAFF. The CDR3 DNA is TGTGCCAGCTCACCGAGCGAGACTGAAGCTTTCTTT.

This clonotype has at least ten counts. The genes are TRBV7-8 and TRBJ1-5, with D perhaps TRBD1 (5 bases). There are 14 residues in the CDR3. Trimming removed 5 bases at V and 6 bases at J, with 14 bases between. Germline V gives CDR1 SGHVS, CDR2 FQNEAQ. The DNA of the CDR3 is TGTGCCAGCAGCCCGGGCAGGGTTGGTCAGCCCCAGCATTTT. This sequence encodes CASSPGRVGQPQHF.

This clonotype turned up a few times. The chain uses TRBV7-2 and TRBJ2-7; TRBD2 might be the D (6 bases). The CDR3 contains 17 residues. Germline V gene sequence: CDR1 SGHTA, CDR2 FQGNSA. V was cut by 1 base and J by 6 bases, with 22 bases left in between. CDR3 DNA sequence: TGTGCCAGCAGCTTAGGGGTTTTTGGCGGGGTTACGTCCGAGCAGTACTTC. Amino acid sequence: CASSLGVFGGVTSEQYF.

This sequence joins TRBV6-1 and TRBJ2-7, with 8 bases identical to TRBD1. The CDR3 covers 15 residues. The germline V gene encodes CDR1 MNHNS and CDR2 SASEGT. V gave up 4 bases and J gave up 2 bases; unmatched junction bases: 7. Here the CDR3 DNA reads TGTGCCAGCAGTGGCCGGGACAGGAAAGCCTACGAGCAGTACTTC. Protein sequence: CASSGRDRKAYEQYF.

This clonotype came up many times. The chain uses TRBV6-2 or TRBV6-3 and TRBJ1-2, with a possible D match to TRBD1 (5 bases). From germline, CDR1 is MNHEY and CDR2 SVGEGT. V was trimmed by 5 bases and J by 0 bases, leaving 16 bases between them. This CDR3 is 16 amino acids long. The CDR3 DNA is TGTGCCAGCAGTACCGATCGACAGCTGACTAACTATGGCTACACCTTC. Its translation: CASSTDRQLTNYGYTF.

Comments on this clonotype: This clone may be a read error of a much larger clone one base away. This chain links TRBV28 with TRBJ2-4; 11 nucleotides match TRBD1. The J call is doubtful: the DNA matches TRBJ2-1 better. This CDR3 has 21 residues. Germline V lookup: CDR1 MDHEN, CDR2 SYDVKM. CDR3 sequence: CASRGTGGGPHPSLAKNIQFF. CDR3 in DNA: TGTGCCAGCAGGGGGACAGGGGGTGGCCCGCACCCCTCTTTAGCCAAAAACATTCAGTTCTTC.

In its sample, this clonotype was seen many times. The chain is built from TRBV30 and TRBJ2-3; 10 bases agree with TRBD2. V shed 7 bases and J 1 base; nucleotides not matched to a gene: 8. Germline CDR1 and CDR2: GTSNPN and SVGIG (reference sequence). The CDR3 covers 15 residues. The DNA of the CDR3 is TGTGCCTCAAAAAACGGACTAGCGGGCACAGATACGCAGTATTTT. Protein product: CASKNGLAGTDTQYF.

This clonotype was counted ten times or more. V and J are TRBV20-1 and TRBJ2-7; 7 nucleotides agree with TRBD1. Trimming at V came to 3 bases and at J to 6 bases, leaving 8 bases not matched to a gene. The CDR3 loop spans 13 amino acids. Germline V gene data show CDR1 as DFQATT and CDR2 as SNEGSKA (reference sequence). CDR3 DNA: TGCAGTGCTAGCCCACAGGGGATTCGCGAGCAGTACTTC. This encodes CSASPQGIREQYF.

This clonotype has only a few counts. This chain links TRBV6-2 or TRBV6-3 with TRBJ2-1, with 9 bases identical to TRBD1. CDR3 length equals 14 residues. After removal of 5 bases from V and 8 bases from J, the junction contained 7 bases not matched to a gene. Per germline, CDR1 MNHEY and CDR2 SVGEGT. The CDR3 protein is CASSARQGGHEQFF. Here the CDR3 DNA reads TGTGCCAGCAGTGCGCGACAGGGGGGGCATGAGCAGTTCTTC.

A word on this clonotype: Being one base from a much bigger clone, this may be a read error. The chain uses TRBV20-1 and TRBJ2-2, with 11 bases that match TRBD2. This CDR3 spans 18 amino acids. In germline, CDR1 is DFQATT, CDR2 SNEGSKA (reference sequence). The CDR3, as DNA: TGCTGTGCTAGAGATCGGGCTAGCGGGGGGCGGAACACCGGGGAGCTGTTTTTT. The encoded protein is CCARDRASGGRNTGELFF.

This rearrangement joins TRBV20-1 to TRBJ2-1; 9 bases line up with TRBD2. Germline V gives CDR1 DFQATT, CDR2 SNEGSKA (reference sequence). The CDR3 covers 15 residues. V lost 6 bases to trimming and J lost 0 bases; unmatched junction nucleotides: 6. Here the CDR3 reads CSAASGADSYNEQFF. The DNA of the CDR3 is TGCAGTGCCGCTAGCGGGGCCGACTCCTACAATGAGCAGTTCTTC.

In its sample, this clonotype was seen a few times. The chain uses TRBV28 and TRBJ1-5; TRBD1 is a possible D gene (6 bases). Germline CDR1 and CDR2: MDHEN and SYDVKM. The ends were cut back, 1 base at V and 5 bases at J, with 18 bases in the middle. This CDR3 comprises 17 residues. The CDR3: CASSLSVGGRIHQPQHF. The CDR3 DNA is TGTGCCAGCAGTTTATCCGTCGGGGGGCGGATACATCAGCCCCAGCATTTT.

The gene calls are TRBV20-1 and TRBJ2-5; 8 nucleotides agree with TRBD1. Germline assignment: CDR1 DFQATT and CDR2 SNEGSKA (reference sequence). The length of the CDR3 is 15 residues. The V segment lost 3 bases and the J segment 1 base; nucleotides outside the gene matches: 7. The CDR3 region is CSARYRGSGQETQYF. CDR3 in DNA: TGCAGTGCTAGGTACAGGGGGAGCGGCCAAGAGACCCAGTACTTC.

Many counts were recorded for this clonotype. The J gene is TRBJ2-5, the V gene TRBV7-8, with 7 positions matching TRBD2. CDR3 length equals 16 residues. V shed 2 bases, J shed 5 bases, and the junction held 11 bases outside the gene matches. Germline V gene data show CDR1 as SGHVS and CDR2 as FQNEAQ. CDR3 sequence: CASSLLAGVGFETQYF. CDR3 nucleotide sequence: TGTGCCAGCAGCTTATTGGCGGGAGTAGGGTTTGAGACCCAGTACTTC.

In its sample, this clonotype was seen a few times. The chain recombines TRBV12-3 or TRBV12-4 with TRBJ1-1, with unresolved D. The CDR3 totals 12 residues. V lost 2 bases and J 7 bases, leaving 8 bases between the germline ends. The CDR3 loop reads CASSLRGVEAFF. CDR3 sequence (DNA): TGTGCCAGCAGTTTACGCGGGGTTGAAGCTTTCTTT.

This clonotype was detected ten times or more. J is TRBJ1-2 and V is TRBV12-3 or TRBV12-4, with a possible D match to TRBD1 (5 bases). The ends were cut back, 6 bases at V and 12 bases at J, with 17 bases in the middle. The CDR3 totals 12 residues. The DNA of the CDR3 is TGTGCCAGCAGACCCCCGACAGAGAAGGACACCTTC. It yields the protein CASRPPTEKDTF.

The rearrangement joins TRBV6-5 to TRBJ2-2; 10 bases are shared with TRBD2. With V trimmed by 2 bases and J by 7 bases, 10 bases remained unmatched. Germline V lookup: CDR1 MNHEY, CDR2 SVGAGI. The CDR3 has 17 residues. The CDR3 region is CASSYVMVAGGLGELFF. In DNA, the CDR3 is TGTGCCAGCAGTTACGTTATGGTAGCGGGAGGCCTCGGGGAGCTGTTTTTT.

The chain combines TRBV2 with TRBJ2-3; D unclear. This CDR3 is built from 11 residues. The germline gives CDR1 SNHLY, CDR2 FYNNEI. V lost 3 bases and J 5 bases, leaving 3 bases between the germline ends. DNA of the CDR3: TGTGCCAGCAGTGACCAAGATACGCAGTATTTT. It is translated as CASSDQDTQYF. Looking up the rest from reference TRBV2 and TRBJ2-3 gives the full variable domain: EPEVTQTPSHQVTQMGQEVILRCVPISNHLYFYWYRQILGQKVEFLVSFYNNEISEKSEIFDDQFSVERPDGSNFTLKIRSTKLEDSAMYFCASSDQDTQYFGPGTRLTVL.

This clonotype was observed at least ten times. The chain recombines TRBV9 with TRBJ2-5, with 11 bases identical to TRBD2. The CDR3 runs to 16 residues. V was clipped by 7 bases and J by 2 bases; unmatched bases: 10. Germline CDR1 is SGDLS and CDR2 is YYNGEE. Here the CDR3 DNA reads TGTGCCAGCGACCCAGGACTAGCGGGTATACAAGAGACCCAGTACTTC. Its protein product is CASDPGLAGIQETQYF.

This clonotype was seen a handful of times. V and J are TRBV6-1 and TRBJ2-7; 11 nucleotides match TRBD1. Trimming took 5 bases from V and 4 from J; bases not matched to a gene: 4. CDR1 and CDR2 from the germline V gene are MNHNS and SASEGT. CDR3 size: 14 residues. The CDR3 loop reads CASSRDRGGYEQYF. The DNA of the CDR3 is TGTGCCAGCAGTCGGGACAGGGGGGGGTACGAGCAGTACTTC.

This clonotype occurred a few times. This chain joins TRBV4-3 and TRBJ2-2; 8 bases align to TRBD2. Germline V gene sequence: CDR1 LGHNA, CDR2 YSLEER. CDR3 length: 20 amino acids. The junction had 16 bases not matched to a gene; V was cut back by 4 bases and J by 0 bases. The CDR3 loop reads CASSRTGGLATHTNTGELFF. The CDR3 bases are TGCGCCAGCAGCCGAACAGGTGGACTAGCCACACACACGAACACCGGGGAGCTGTTTTTT.